The clone carrying this T cell receptor (beta chain) was observed many times. The antigen is unknown. The data stem from a study of T cells in Graves' hyperthyroidism and ophthalmopathy. Overall study results and limits: Progression to ophthalmopathy was predicted a median of roughly 6.6 months early.

CDR3 size: 14 residues. V dropped 5 bases and J dropped 3 bases, with 14 bases sitting between them. Germline V gene sequence: CDR1 KGHSH, CDR2 LQKENI. TCR beta CDR3 regions were amplified from RNA. The study used the HTBI primer set for a first-round RT-PCR of the TCR CDR3. TCRdb fed the multiplex PCR reads into MiXCR, producing one record per CDR3 protein. The sample contains some 320,000 distinct CDR3 sequences, roughly 13% of which appear only once. The sequenced material came from blood. The sequence derives from a woman in her thirties or forties with Graves' ophthalmopathy. This rearrangement joins TRBV18 to TRBJ2-7; possibly TRBD1 for D (6 bases). In nucleotides, the CDR3 is TGTGCCAGCTCATTGGCAGAAGGGGGCTACGAGCAGTACTTC. Protein product: CASSLAEGGYEQYF.